The source of this T cell receptor (beta chain) is a study of vaccination effects on CD4 cells after COVID-19 (dated by TCRdb to about 2022). Background for the entire study: Across the study, the median time from the second dose to post-vaccine sampling was 72 days (range 14 to 241). A total of ten to eleven COVID-19 convalescent patients and a few SARS-CoV-2-naive healthy vaccine recipients were included in the full study. In the study, cultures from other donors were sequenced using the Oncomine TCR Beta short-read assay on an Illumina iSeq 100. In both COVID-19 convalescent patients and infection-naive vaccine recipients, the study compared SARS-CoV-2 spike-specific CD4+ TCR repertoires from before mRNA vaccination with those from after it. Summary of the overall study and its limitations: In healthy vaccine recipients, vaccine-induced clones were almost all SARS-CoV-2 mono-reactive, with only 1 of 255 cross-reactive with common cold coronaviruses. The study was limited by a small number of convalescent patients, and early post-infection timepoints were lacking. At late post-vaccination timepoints, both infection-induced and vaccine-induced clones showed marked clonal contraction, consistent with waning T cell responses.

About this clone itself: What this receptor recognizes is not known. The input lacks base qualities; no much larger clone sits a single base away.

Trimming takes 0 bases off V and 6 bases off J; junction bases not matched to a gene: 5. CDR1 KGHSH and CDR2 LQKENI are derived from the germline V gene. The CDR3 contains 15 residues, cysteine and phenylalanine counted. The DNA shown is the 45-base CDR3, in frame from base 1. To identify antigen-specific CD4+ T cell clonotypes by their expansion, the ViraFEST assay first stimulated PBMC with viral peptide pools and then applied TCR sequencing. After more than 9 days of culture, CD4+ T cells were isolated with the EasySep CD4+ T cell isolation kit. Each participant received two doses of an mRNA SARS-CoV-2 vaccine, either BNT162b2 or mRNA-1273. None of the healthy vaccine recipients had a prior SARS-CoV-2 infection, which was confirmed by nucleocapsid antibody tests that came back negative both before and after vaccination. About 2.1 million PBMC per well were cultured in IMDM with roughly 5% human AB serum, about 9.4 IU/ml IL-2 and gentamicin, plus 10 ug/ml peptides. On days 3 and 7, half of the culture medium was replaced with fresh IL-2-containing medium. Each peptide stimulation condition was cultured in triplicate wells unless otherwise noted. Using Ficoll-Paque Plus gradient centrifugation, PBMC were separated from whole blood and then either used fresh or cryopreserved at -140C. The overlapping peptide pools covered the spike proteins of SARS-CoV-2 as well as those of the common cold coronaviruses HCoV-NL63, HCoV-OC43 and HCoV-229E. The QIAamp micro DNA kit was used to extract genomic DNA from the cultured CD4+ T cells.

The library was obtained by the immunoSEQ multiplex PCR assay. DNA from the cultured and isolated CD4+ T cells underwent TCR beta CDR3 sequencing. The original pipeline was this. Non-productive TCR sequences were removed, reads were trimmed to the CDR3 region, and CDR3s of at least 7 amino acids were retained. Antigen-specific clonotypes were identified with the MANAFEST web app by comparing expansion in peptide wells against reference cultures. To be called positive, a clone needed expansion at FDR<0.05 compared with the reference and with all other wells, an odds ratio greater than 5, and a frequency greater than 0.1% in two replicate wells. A clonotype was called cross-reactive if it was significantly expanded both in SARS-CoV-2 spike wells and in at least one common cold coronavirus spike condition. CDR3 similarity was assessed by Levenshtein distance using the stringdist R package, and unrooted trees were constructed with ape in R 3.6.1. TCRdb took this table from immuneACCESS and kept in-frame rearrangements with V and J called. Such tables lack part of the clones; where checked against another copy, unresolved V genes explain under half of the gap, and the rest is unexplained. V and J calls and clone size are given by that table; D and trimming were obtained from the DNA. Across this sample there are some 17,000 clones, with around 64% seen only once. In total, the top ten clones hold about 10% of the sample.

Sequenced material: CD4+ T cells from PBMCs cultured with SARS-CoV-2 spike peptides, taken after COVID-19 vaccination. This sample's cell subset or site label indicates: SARS-CoV-2 spike overlapping peptide pool stimulation. The chain is made from TRBV18 and TRBJ2-1, and 7 junction bases match TRBD2. The TCR originated in a human donor who received a COVID-19 vaccine. The CDR3 is CASSPPVSGANEQFF. The nucleotides read TGTGCCAGCTCACCACCTGTCAGCGGGGCCAATGAGCAGTTCTTC.